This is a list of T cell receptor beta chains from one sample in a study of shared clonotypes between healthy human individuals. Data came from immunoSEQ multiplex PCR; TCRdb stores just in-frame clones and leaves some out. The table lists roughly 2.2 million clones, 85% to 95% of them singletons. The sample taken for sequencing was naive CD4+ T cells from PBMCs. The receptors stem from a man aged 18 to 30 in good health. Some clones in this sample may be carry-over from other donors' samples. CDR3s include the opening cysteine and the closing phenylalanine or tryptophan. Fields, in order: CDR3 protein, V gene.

CDR3: CSARDRSEQFF
V: TRBV29-1

CDR3: CASSESFGDSWGNEQYF
V: TRBV6-1

CDR3: CASSLAMGQGYGYTF
V: TRBV7-2

CDR3: CASNRGQGPYGYTF
V: TRBV5-1

CDR3: CASRVSRAGGYTF
V: TRBV6-1

CDR3: CASSIRNYQPQHF
V: TRBV28

CDR3: CASSEKDRGDHLHF
V: TRBV6-1

CDR3: CASSSSGQEVTGELFF
V: TRBV7-3

CDR3: CASSLTRSYQPQHF
V: TRBV7-3

CDR3: CASSFAGGEQYF
V: TRBV7-3

CDR3: CASTRGDREGQPQHF
V: TRBV7-8

CDR3: CASSIGGNTQYF
V: TRBV19

CDR3: CASSLAPQGNNQPQHF
V: TRBV7-8

CDR3: CASSLYWQSYQETQYF
V: TRBV7-2

CDR3: CASSTRLNTGELFF
V: TRBV11-2

CDR3: CASSERWDRGVEKLFF
V: TRBV6-1

CDR3: CASRSFGGNDRGKGYTF
V: TRBV27

CDR3: CSVGQGAYQPQHF
V: TRBV29-1

CDR3: CASSEYDPGTGGNEQFF
V: TRBV25-1

CDR3: CASKANRDGEQYF
V: TRBV2

CDR3: CASSLGQEQYF
V: TRBV5-4

CDR3: CASSLDGSVGGYTF
V: TRBV5-1

CDR3: CASSQGAGETQYF
V: TRBV18

CDR3: CASSKVPLPRLSYNEQFF
V: TRBV21-1

CDR3: CASSGDRAYGYTF
V: TRBV10-2

CDR3: CASRENSGKPYNEQFF
V: TRBV4-3

CDR3: CASTPGLAGEQYF
V: TRBV28

CDR3: CASGGAGELFF
V: TRBV10-2

CDR3: CASSPEGSEQYF
V: TRBV5-1

CDR3: CASSLPQSRRYNEKLFF
V: TRBV5-4

CDR3: CASSFGFSWGKNTEAFF
V: TRBV5-1

CDR3: CASSIPRQGETEAFF
V: TRBV7-9

CDR3: CASSDRGFTYEQYF
V: TRBV30

CDR3: CATRSTGPNQPQHF
V: TRBV7-8

CDR3: CASSLDRHNSPLHF
V: TRBV7-8

CDR3: CASSYRGDYQPQHF
V: TRBV6-1

CDR3: CASSQDLGTVVVKSNQPQHF
V: TRBV4-1

CDR3: CASSLTGADTGELFF
V: TRBV5-1

CDR3: CAWSVGVVPQYF
V: TRBV30

CDR3: CASSNRGLREKLFF
V: TRBV28

CDR3: CASSLASAGVVNEQFF
V: TRBV28

CDR3: CSVVSVPEQYF
V: TRBV29-1

CDR3: CASSFNPLVDYEQYF
V: TRBV7-8

CDR3: CAPAHKGTDTQYF
V: TRBV6-1

CDR3: CASSLTGAGANVLTF
V: TRBV7-9

CDR3: CSGVSGTGNNEQYF
V: TRBV29-1

CDR3: CASSLGSSGNHEQYF
V: TRBV5-1

CDR3: CSERYGAEAFF
V: TRBV29-1

CDR3: CASSLEQGVNTEAFF
V: TRBV5-1

CDR3: CASSPFSTTDTQYF
V: TRBV2

CDR3: CASSPQTASYGYTF
V: TRBV19

CDR3: CASSFIGTGGYTF
V: TRBV5-1

CDR3: CASSSLLAGGPGALNEQFF
V: TRBV6-7